A selection of T cell receptor beta chains follows, all from one sample in a study of metastatic and nonmetastatic thyroid tumors. TCRdb re-called clones from the PCR reads using MiXCR. The table lists some 10,000 clones, 12% of them singletons, with 10% to 15% in the top ten. Sample: blood. The receptors shown here come from a female donor with papillary thyroid cancer or a benign thyroid nodule (not recorded which). Some clones in this sample may be carry-over from other donors' samples. Both conserved end residues are part of each CDR3. Fields, in order: clone size, D gene, J gene, V gene, CDR3 protein, CDR3 DNA. A D gene is named only where the DNA matches it firmly. Where a row states a size, it is once, few, many or the class of an expanded clone; other rows omit it.

size: many
D: -
J: TRBJ2-7
V: TRBV3-1
CDR3: CASSLGGTGSYEQYF
DNA: TGTGCCAGCAGCCTAGGAGGAACAGGCTCCTACGAGCAGTACTTC

size: medium-sized
D: TRBD1
J: TRBJ1-2
V: TRBV4-1
CDR3: CASSQYPGQASGGYTF
DNA: TGCGCCAGCAGCCAGTATCCGGGACAGGCCTCTGGAGGCTACACCTTC

size: few
D: TRBD1
J: TRBJ2-6
V: TRBV5-4
CDR3: CASSLDRGAGANVLTF
DNA: TGTGCCAGCAGTTTGGACAGGGGGGCTGGGGCCAACGTCCTGACTTTC

size: few
D: -
J: TRBJ2-7
V: TRBV12-3/TRBV12-4
CDR3: CASTLSGLYEQYF
DNA: TGTGCCAGCACCTTGAGCGGGCTCTACGAGCAGTACTTC

size: many
D: -
J: TRBJ1-1
V: TRBV7-9
CDR3: CASSSSGGGTEAFF
DNA: TGTGCCAGCAGCTCCTCGGGAGGTGGCACTGAAGCTTTCTTT

size: -
D: -
J: TRBJ2-1
V: TRBV11-2
CDR3: CASSLGCPPNNEHFF
DNA: TGTGCCAGCAGCTTAGGGTGTCCCCCGAACAATGAGCATTTCTTC

size: -
D: -
J: TRBJ2-7
V: TRBV2
CDR3: CASRLGGEEHYF
DNA: TGTGCCAGCCGGCTCGGTGGGGAGGAGCATTACTTC

size: medium-sized
D: -
J: TRBJ2-7
V: TRBV7-2
CDR3: CASSSILGPLLGLYEQYF
DNA: TGTGCCAGCAGCTCAATTTTAGGGCCTCTCCTCGGGCTTTACGAGCAGTACTTC

size: many
D: TRBD1
J: TRBJ1-1
V: TRBV20-1
CDR3: CSARATGGGTEAFF
DNA: TGCAGTGCTAGGGCGACAGGGGGAGGTACTGAAGCTTTCTTT

size: -
D: TRBD2
J: TRBJ2-5
V: TRBV11-1
CDR3: CARSFLAGVRETQYF
DNA: TGTGCCAGAAGCTTTTTAGCGGGGGTACGAGAGACCCAGTACTTC

size: medium-sized
D: TRBD2
J: TRBJ2-7
V: TRBV12-5
CDR3: CASGLGPRGAGGEQYF
DNA: TGTGCTAGTGGTTTGGGCCCTCGGGGAGCGGGAGGCGAGCAGTACTTC

size: many
D: TRBD2
J: TRBJ2-7
V: TRBV20-1
CDR3: CSAIRKLAGVQYF
DNA: TGCAGTGCTATTAGGAAGCTAGCGGGAGTTCAGTACTTC

size: medium-sized
D: TRBD1
J: TRBJ1-2
V: TRBV7-8
CDR3: CASSPRTGATDLYGYTF
DNA: TGTGCCAGCAGCCCCCGGACAGGGGCAACGGATTTATATGGCTACACCTTC

size: many
D: TRBD1
J: TRBJ2-2
V: TRBV20-1
CDR3: CSAREDRLNTGELFF
DNA: TGCAGTGCTAGAGAGGACAGGTTAAACACCGGGGAGCTGTTTTTT

size: many
D: TRBD1
J: TRBJ1-4
V: TRBV5-1
CDR3: CASSLAGTGDEKLFF
DNA: TGCGCCAGCAGCTTGGCAGGGACAGGGGATGAAAAACTGTTTTTT

size: many
D: -
J: TRBJ1-2
V: TRBV16
CDR3: CASSQSSTAQGGYTF
DNA: TGTGCCAGCAGCCAATCGTCCACAGCCCAAGGGGGCTACACCTTC

size: many
D: TRBD1
J: TRBJ2-5
V: TRBV7-8
CDR3: CASSQRDRGRETQYF
DNA: TGTGCCAGCAGCCAGAGAGACAGGGGGAGGGAGACCCAGTACTTC

size: many
D: TRBD2
J: TRBJ2-3
V: TRBV20-1
CDR3: CSANPASGLAADTQYF
DNA: TGCAGTGCTAATCCCGCATCGGGACTAGCCGCGGATACGCAGTATTTT

size: many
D: -
J: TRBJ2-7
V: TRBV5-5
CDR3: CASSPRTNLYEQYF
DNA: TGTGCCAGCAGCCCCCGGACTAACCTCTACGAGCAGTACTTC

size: -
D: -
J: TRBJ2-3
V: TRBV11-2
CDR3: CASSLGLQLVHPSTDTQYF
DNA: TGTGCCAGCAGCTTAGGTCTTCAGCTTGTGCACCCTAGCACAGATACGCAGTATTTT

size: many
D: TRBD1
J: TRBJ2-2
V: TRBV18
CDR3: CASSPRTGNTGELFF
DNA: TGTGCCAGCTCACCTAGGACAGGCAACACCGGGGAGCTGTTTTTT

size: few
D: -
J: TRBJ2-2
V: TRBV7-2
CDR3: CASSSKLGGGELFF
DNA: TGTGCCAGCAGCTCAAAACTTGGTGGGGGGGAGCTGTTTTTT

size: medium-sized
D: -
J: TRBJ1-2
V: TRBV27
CDR3: CASSAHPPTAQANYGYTF
DNA: TGTGCCAGCAGTGCCCACCCACCGACAGCTCAAGCTAACTATGGCTACACCTTC

size: -
D: -
J: TRBJ2-3
V: TRBV7-3
CDR3: CASSHRPRGDTQYF
DNA: TGTGCCAGCAGCCACAGACCGAGGGGGGATACGCAGTATTTT

size: -
D: TRBD1
J: TRBJ1-3
V: TRBV6-1
CDR3: CASSEIRQGVGNTIYF
DNA: TGTGCCAGCAGTGAAATTCGACAGGGGGTCGGAAACACCATATATTTT

size: -
D: -
J: TRBJ1-1
V: TRBV29-1
CDR3: CSVTENTEAFF
DNA: TGCAGCGTGACAGAAAACACTGAAGCTTTCTTT

size: many
D: -
J: TRBJ2-7
V: TRBV13
CDR3: CASSSPTNSYEQYF
DNA: TGTGCCAGCAGCTCCCCGACTAACTCCTACGAGCAGTACTTC

size: -
D: -
J: TRBJ2-5
V: TRBV3-1
CDR3: CASSVRGETQYF
DNA: TGTGCCAGCAGCGTCCGGGGAGAGACCCAGTACTTC

size: medium-sized
D: -
J: TRBJ1-2
V: TRBV6-1
CDR3: CADGWGGRGNGYTF
DNA: TGTGCAGACGGGTGGGGGGGGCGCGGAAATGGCTACACCTTC

size: many
D: -
J: TRBJ1-2
V: TRBV29-1
CDR3: CSVEDGVTRVYGYTF
DNA: TGCAGCGTTGAAGATGGGGTAACAAGGGTCTATGGCTACACCTTC

size: many
D: TRBD2
J: TRBJ2-1
V: TRBV7-3
CDR3: CASSSGMAGLTYNEQFF
DNA: TGTGCCAGCAGCTCAGGCATGGCGGGACTAACCTACAATGAGCAGTTCTTC

size: -
D: TRBD1
J: TRBJ1-1
V: TRBV5-1
CDR3: CASSIGTVNNGAFF
DNA: TGCGCCAGCAGCATAGGGACAGTCAACAATGGAGCTTTCTTT

size: medium-sized
D: -
J: TRBJ1-1
V: TRBV15
CDR3: CATSRTAGAVNTEAFF
DNA: TGTGCCACCAGCAGGACTGCAGGGGCCGTGAACACTGAAGCTTTCTTT

size: few
D: TRBD2
J: TRBJ2-1
V: TRBV5-1
CDR3: CASSLEVSSGRGIEQFF
DNA: TGCGCCAGCAGCTTGGAGGTGTCTAGCGGGAGGGGAATTGAGCAGTTCTTC

size: many
D: -
J: TRBJ2-3
V: TRBV10-3
CDR3: CAIMDSATDTQYF
DNA: TGTGCCATCATGGACTCCGCCACAGATACGCAGTATTTT

size: many
D: -
J: TRBJ2-1
V: TRBV6-4
CDR3: CASSDGQESYNEQFF
DNA: TGTGCCAGCAGTGACGGTCAGGAATCCTACAATGAGCAGTTCTTC

size: many
D: -
J: TRBJ2-5
V: TRBV20-1
CDR3: CSAPRGQETQYF
DNA: TGCAGTGCTCCCCGAGGCCAAGAGACCCAGTACTTC